The next 22 T cell receptor beta chains were all read from a single sample in a study of Graves' ophthalmopathy and Graves' hyperthyroidism. Amplified material comprised TCR beta CDR3 regions derived from RNA transcripts. First-round RT-PCR employed HTBI primers, with a second-round multiplex PCR after it. TCRdb used MiXCR to reprocess the multiplex PCR reads, holding one entry per CDR3 protein. The sample has some 1.1 million distinct CDR3 sequences, about 38% seen once. Specimen: peripheral blood or thyroid tissue (not recorded which). The receptors stem from an adult man with Graves' hyperthyroidism.

The table lists this clonotype with many counts. V and J are TRBV9 and TRBJ1-5, with TRBD1 as a possible D gene (6 bases). Trimming removed 3 bases at V and 7 bases at J, with 20 bases between. There are 16 residues in the CDR3. The V gene's germline CDR1 is SGDLS and CDR2 YYNGEE. Here the CDR3 DNA reads TGTGCCAGCAGCGGAAGTCGGGACAACCCTGGGCAGCCCCAGCATTTT. It yields the protein CASSGSRDNPGQPQHF.

This chain joins TRBV7-8 and TRBJ2-7, with 8 bases that match TRBD1. Per germline, CDR1 SGHVS and CDR2 FQNEAQ. The V gene end was trimmed by 8 bases and the J gene end by 9 bases; junction bases not matched to a gene: 9. CDR3 length: 12 residues. CDR3 in amino acids: CASSADRAMQYF. CDR3 nucleotides: TGTGCCAGCTCAGCGGACAGGGCGATGCAGTACTTC.

Details on this clonotype: Likely a read error: the CDR3 ends without its conserved phenylalanine or tryptophan. The chain recombines TRBV3-1 with TRBJ1-2, with a possible D match to TRBD1 (5 bases). This CDR3 region has 15 residues. V gave up 8 bases and J gave up 1 base, with 17 bases separating them. Germline V gives CDR1 LGHDT, CDR2 YNNKEL (reference sequence). CDR3 sequence: CASQQGRDYNYGYTS. The CDR3 DNA reads as TGTGCCAGCCAGCAAGGCAGGGACTATAACTATGGCTACACCTCC.

The chain recombines TRBV9 with TRBJ2-2, with 8 bases lining up with TRBD2. CDR1 is SGDLS and CDR2 is YYNGEE in the germline V gene. Trimming at V came to 4 bases and at J to 5 bases, leaving 10 bases not matched to a gene. There are 16 residues in the CDR3. The DNA for the CDR3 is TGTGCCAGCAGCCCTCGGGGGGGGGGACTGACCGGGGAGCTGTTTTTT. Translation: CASSPRGGGLTGELFF. The variable domain in full, completed from reference TRBV9 and TRBJ2-2, reads DSGVTQTPKHLITATGQRVTLRCSPRSGDLSVYWYQQSLDQGLQFLIQYYNGEERAKGNILERFSAQQFPDLHSELNLSSLELGDSALYFCASSPRGGGLTGELFFGEGSRLTVL.

Points on this clonotype: This could be a read error, since a much larger clone is one nucleotide away. The V and J genes are TRBV10-3 and TRBJ1-2; D remains unclear. The length of the CDR3 is 12 residues. Germline CDR1 and CDR2: ENHRY and SYGVKD. The CDR3 bases are TGTACCAGCAGTTGGTCTAACTATGGCTACACCTTC. Its protein product is CTSSWSNYGYTF.

Ten or more counts support this clonotype. The chain is built from TRBV7-9 and TRBJ1-1, with 8 bases fitting TRBD1. The CDR3 sequence is 13 residues long. Germline V lookup: CDR1 SEHNR, CDR2 FQNEAQ (reference sequence). The trim removed 2 bases at V and 10 bases at J, leaving 6 bases unmatched. The CDR3 spells CASSLTLRGPAFF. CDR3 bases: TGTGCCAGCAGCTTAACACTCAGGGGGCCAGCTTTCTTT.

Worth noting for this clonotype: A read error may account for a junction end that differs from germline. This chain uses TRBV6-5 with TRBJ1-4, with D perhaps TRBD1 (5 bases). This CDR3 spans 15 amino acids. Germline V CDR1 and CDR2: MNHEY, SVGAGI. CDR3 amino acids: CVSRDRAGGDEKLFF. DNA of the CDR3: TGTGTCAGCAGGGATAGAGCGGGGGGGGATGAAAAACTGTTTTTT.

In this sample, this clonotype turned up once. This sequence may be a read error, since a much larger clone differs from it by one base. The chain uses TRBV2 and TRBJ2-5, with TRBD1 identical over 9 bases. This CDR3 comprises 13 residues. Germline-derived CDR1 and CDR2 are SNHLY and FYNNEI. The CDR3 coding sequence is TGTGCCGGCAGAGGACAGGGGACGAAGACCCAGTACTTC. As protein: CAGRGQGTKTQYF. The full variable domain, completed using reference TRBV2 and TRBJ2-5, is EPEVTQTPSHQVTQMGQEVILRCVPISNHLYFYWYRQILGQKVEFLVSFYNNEISEKSEIFDDQFSVERPDGSNFTLKIRSTKLEDSAMYFCAGRGQGTKTQYFGPGTRLLVL.

The chain joins TRBV7-2 to TRBJ1-1; 7 nucleotides align to TRBD1. Germline V gene data show CDR1 as SGHTA and CDR2 as FQGNSA. Trimming removed 8 bases from V and 2 bases from J; junction bases left unmatched: 8. The CDR3 has 14 residues. CDR3 in amino acids: CASLRDRVNTEAFF. The CDR3 region has the DNA TGTGCCAGCTTACGAGACAGGGTAAACACTGAAGCTTTCTTT.

This clonotype was seen ten or more times. The CDR3 bases are TGTGCCAGCAGCCAAGTCTTGGACAGGTCCGGCTACACCTTC. Amino acid sequence: CASSQVLDRSGYTF. The gene calls are TRBV4-2 and TRBJ1-2; 7 bases agree with TRBD1. Unmatched junction bases numbered 7, after V lost 1 base and J lost 8 bases. The CDR3 loop spans 14 amino acids. CDR1 LGHNA and CDR2 YNFKEQ come from the germline V gene.

The chain joins TRBV7-9 to TRBJ2-5; 7 bases are shared with TRBD2. Germline V gene sequence: CDR1 SEHNR, CDR2 FQNEAQ (reference sequence). V lost 5 bases to trimming and J lost 4 bases; unmatched junction nucleotides: 10. The CDR3 length is 15 residues. CDR3 sequence reads: CASSDIKAGRETQYF. In nucleotides, the CDR3 is TGTGCCAGCAGCGACATTAAAGCGGGACGAGAGACCCAGTACTTC.

This clonotype has at least ten counts. The chain uses TRBV29-1 and TRBJ1-1; 7 bases match TRBD1. The CDR3 is 14 residues long. CDR1 and CDR2 from the germline V gene are SQVTM and ANQGSEA. Germline trimming cut 3 bases from V and 1 base from J; bases unmatched to any gene: 5. CDR3: CSVETDRANTEAFF. In nucleotides, the CDR3 is TGCAGCGTTGAGACAGACAGGGCGAACACTGAAGCTTTCTTT. The full variable domain, in which reference TRBV29-1 and TRBJ1-1 provide the parts outside the CDR3, is SAVISQKPSRDICQRGTSLTIQCQVDSQVTMMFWYRQQPGQSLTLIATANQGSEATYESGFVIDKFPISRPNLTFSTLTVSNMSPEDSSIYLCSVETDRANTEAFFGQGTRLTVV.

This clonotype has a handful of counts. The V gene is TRBV18, the J gene TRBJ1-2; TRBD1 agrees at 7 bases. The CDR3 length is 13 residues. J lost 8 bases, V lost 3 bases, and 6 bases had no gene match. Germline values: CDR1 KGHSH, CDR2 LQKENI. CDR3 loop: CASSPRDSLGYTF. The CDR3 DNA sequence: TGTGCCAGCTCACCCCGGGACAGCTTAGGCTACACCTTC. Filled out from reference TRBV18 and TRBJ1-2, the complete variable domain reads NAGVMQNPRHLVRRRGQEARLRCSPMKGHSHVYWYRQLPEEGLKFMVYLQKENIIDESGMPKERFSAEFPKEGPSILRIQQVVRGDSAAYFCASSPRDSLGYTFGSGTRLTVV.

V and J are TRBV2 and TRBJ2-7; weak D call: TRBD1 (7 bases). CDR1 is SNHLY, CDR2 FYNNEI, per germline. Trimming took off 6 bases at V and 2 bases at J, with 26 bases between the two ends. The CDR3 has 18 residues. The CDR3 coding sequence is TGTGCCAGCAGGGGCGGAGGGGACAGTGACTACATTCCCTACGAGCAGTACTTC. This encodes CASRGGGDSDYIPYEQYF.

This clonotype was detected ten times or more. The chain recombines TRBV24-1 with TRBJ1-2; D is possibly TRBD1 (6 bases). Germline V gene data show CDR1 as KGHDR and CDR2 as SFDVKD. This CDR3 has 13 amino acids. The V and J ends lost 4 bases and 3 bases respectively, with 8 bases between them. Written as DNA, the CDR3 is TGTGCCACCAGTGACCAGGGGTACTATGGCTACACCTTC. Translated, it gives CATSDQGYYGYTF.

Worth noting for this clonotype: Germline and junction disagree at one end, which may indicate a read error. Written as DNA, the CDR3 is TGTGCCAGCAGTACAGGGGTTGGGAATTCACCCCTCCGCTTT. This encodes CASSTGVGNSPLRF. The chain employs TRBV2 and TRBJ1-6, with 7 bases matching TRBD1. Germline loops: CDR1 SNHLY, CDR2 FYNNEI. The CDR3 is 14 residues long.

This clonotype was counted ten times or more. The J gene is TRBJ2-7, the V gene TRBV11-1; D uncertain. This CDR3 has 16 amino acids. Deletions cut 5 bases from V and 3 bases from J, with 20 bases between. The germline gives CDR1 SGHAT, CDR2 FQDESV (reference sequence). CDR3 nucleotide sequence: TGTGCCAGCAGCCCTTCACTTCCCTTATATAACTACGAGCAGTACTTC. Protein sequence: CASSPSLPLYNYEQYF.

This clonotype was picked up many times. The rearrangement uses TRBV20-1 and TRBJ1-1; TRBD1 might be the D (6 bases). The CDR3 is made up of 14 amino acids. CDR1 and CDR2 from the germline V gene are DFQATT and SNEGSKA (reference sequence). V lost 6 bases to trimming and J lost 4 bases, with 18 bases between them. The CDR3 here is CSAENRVFGTEAFF. In DNA form, the CDR3 reads TGCAGTGCCGAGAACAGGGTTTTTGGCACTGAAGCTTTCTTT.

This clonotype was picked up many times. The chain recombines TRBV9 with TRBJ1-1, with D possibly matching TRBD1 (6 bases). Trimming removed 3 bases at V and 1 base at J, with 13 bases between. This CDR3 has 15 amino acids. Germline lookup yields CDR1 SGDLS and CDR2 YYNGEE. The CDR3 bases are TGTGCCAGCAGCGCGAGGTGGGGGGCGAACACTGAAGCTTTCTTT. The encoded protein is CASSARWGANTEAFF.

The V call is TRBV19, the J call TRBJ2-7, with 8 positions matching TRBD1. V was pared by 5 bases and J by 2 bases, with 8 bases of the junction left unmatched. The CDR3 has 15 amino acids. Germline V gene data show CDR1 as LNHDA and CDR2 as SQIVND (reference sequence). CDR3 sequence (DNA): TGTGCCAGTAGTCCCCGGGACAGGAGGACCTACGAGCAGTACTTC. This sequence encodes CASSPRDRRTYEQYF.

This chain joins TRBV19 and TRBJ1-1; D unresolved. CDR1 LNHDA and CDR2 SQIVND come from the germline V gene (reference sequence). This CDR3 has 12 residues. The V gene lost 8 bases and the J gene lost 5 bases, with 12 bases spanning the gap. Written as DNA, the CDR3 is TGTGCCAGTCAGCCGGTGCGGACTGAAGCTTTCTTT. It encodes CASQPVRTEAFF.

Only a few counts were recorded for this clonotype. J is TRBJ2-2 and V is TRBV7-2, with D hard to call. Germline V CDR1 and CDR2: SGHTA, FQGNSA. CDR3 size: 15 residues. V was clipped by 8 bases and J by 5 bases, with 18 bases between them. The CDR3 region has the DNA TGTGCCAGCCAGATAGTAGTCCCCGTGACCGGGGAGCTGTTTTTT. Translating gives CASQIVVPVTGELFF.